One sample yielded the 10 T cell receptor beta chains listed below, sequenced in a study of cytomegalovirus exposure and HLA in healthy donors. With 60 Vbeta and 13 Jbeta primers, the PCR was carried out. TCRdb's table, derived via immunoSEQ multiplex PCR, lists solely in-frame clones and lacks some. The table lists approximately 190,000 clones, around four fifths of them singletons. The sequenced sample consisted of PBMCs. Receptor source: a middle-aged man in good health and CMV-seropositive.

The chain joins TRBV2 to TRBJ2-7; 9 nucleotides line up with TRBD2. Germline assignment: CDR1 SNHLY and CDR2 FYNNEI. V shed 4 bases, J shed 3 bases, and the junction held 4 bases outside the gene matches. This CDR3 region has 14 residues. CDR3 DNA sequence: TGTGCCAGCAGTGGGTCGACTAGCGGCTACGAGCAGTACTTC. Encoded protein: CASSGSTSGYEQYF.

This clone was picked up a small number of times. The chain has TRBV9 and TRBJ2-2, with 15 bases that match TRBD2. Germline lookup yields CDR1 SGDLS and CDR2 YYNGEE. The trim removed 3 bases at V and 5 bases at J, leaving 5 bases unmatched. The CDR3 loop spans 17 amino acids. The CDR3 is CASSGTSGRAETGELFF. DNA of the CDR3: TGTGCCAGCAGCGGGACTAGCGGGAGGGCGGAAACCGGGGAGCTGTTTTTT.

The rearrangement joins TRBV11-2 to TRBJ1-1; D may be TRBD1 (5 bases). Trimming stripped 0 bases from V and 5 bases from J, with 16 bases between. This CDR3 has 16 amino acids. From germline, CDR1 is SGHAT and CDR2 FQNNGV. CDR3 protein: CASSLEWGRPVTEAFF. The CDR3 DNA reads TGTGCCAGCAGCTTAGAATGGGGCCGTCCCGTGACTGAAGCTTTCTTT.

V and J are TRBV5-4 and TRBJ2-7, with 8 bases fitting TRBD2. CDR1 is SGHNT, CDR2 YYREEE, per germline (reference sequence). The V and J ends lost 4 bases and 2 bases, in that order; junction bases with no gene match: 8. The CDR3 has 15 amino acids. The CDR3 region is CASSPAGLVPYEQYF. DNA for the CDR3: TGTGCCAGCAGCCCTGCGGGACTAGTCCCCTACGAGCAGTACTTC.

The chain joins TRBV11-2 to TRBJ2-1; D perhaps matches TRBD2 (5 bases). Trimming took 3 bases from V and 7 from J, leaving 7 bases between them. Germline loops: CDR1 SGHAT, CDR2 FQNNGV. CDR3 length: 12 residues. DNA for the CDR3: TGTGCCAGCAGCTTCCCGGGGAATGAGCAGTTCTTC. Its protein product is CASSFPGNEQFF. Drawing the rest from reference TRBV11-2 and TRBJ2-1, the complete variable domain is EAGVAQSPRYKIIEKRQSVAFWCNPISGHATLYWYQQILGQGPKLLIQFQNNGVVDDSQLPKDRFSAERLKGVDSTLKIQPAKLEDSAVYLCASSFPGNEQFFGPGTRLTVL.

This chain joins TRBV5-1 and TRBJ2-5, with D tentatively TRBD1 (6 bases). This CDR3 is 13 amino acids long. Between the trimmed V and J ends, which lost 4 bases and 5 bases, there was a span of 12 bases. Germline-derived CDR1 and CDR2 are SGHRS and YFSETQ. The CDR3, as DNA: TGCGCCAGCAGCCTACAGGGCTGGGAGACCCAGTACTTC. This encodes CASSLQGWETQYF.

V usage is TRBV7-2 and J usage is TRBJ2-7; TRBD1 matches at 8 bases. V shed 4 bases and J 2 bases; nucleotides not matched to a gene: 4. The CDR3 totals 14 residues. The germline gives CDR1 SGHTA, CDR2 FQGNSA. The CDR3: CASSSDRGTYEQYF. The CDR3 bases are TGTGCCAGCAGCTCTGACAGGGGCACCTACGAGCAGTACTTC.

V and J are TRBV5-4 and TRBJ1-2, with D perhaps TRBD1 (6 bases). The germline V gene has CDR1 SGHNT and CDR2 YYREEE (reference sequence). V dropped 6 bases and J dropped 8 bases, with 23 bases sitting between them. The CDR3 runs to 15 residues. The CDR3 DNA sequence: TGTGCCAGCAATTCTAATCTCCGGGGGGCTGGGGGCTACACCTTC. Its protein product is CASNSNLRGAGGYTF.

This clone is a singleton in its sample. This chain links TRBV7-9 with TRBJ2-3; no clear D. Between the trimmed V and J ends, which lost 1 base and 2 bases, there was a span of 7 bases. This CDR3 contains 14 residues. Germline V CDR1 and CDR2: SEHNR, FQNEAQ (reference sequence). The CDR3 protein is CASSLGHSTDTQYF. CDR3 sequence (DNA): TGTGCCAGCAGCTTAGGGCATTCCACAGATACGCAGTATTTT.

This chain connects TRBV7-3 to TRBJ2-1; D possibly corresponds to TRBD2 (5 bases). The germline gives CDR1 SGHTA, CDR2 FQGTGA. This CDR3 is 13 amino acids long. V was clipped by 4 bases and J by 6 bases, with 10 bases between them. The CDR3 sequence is CASSSPSGNEQFF. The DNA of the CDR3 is TGTGCCAGCAGCTCCCCCAGCGGCAATGAGCAGTTCTTC.